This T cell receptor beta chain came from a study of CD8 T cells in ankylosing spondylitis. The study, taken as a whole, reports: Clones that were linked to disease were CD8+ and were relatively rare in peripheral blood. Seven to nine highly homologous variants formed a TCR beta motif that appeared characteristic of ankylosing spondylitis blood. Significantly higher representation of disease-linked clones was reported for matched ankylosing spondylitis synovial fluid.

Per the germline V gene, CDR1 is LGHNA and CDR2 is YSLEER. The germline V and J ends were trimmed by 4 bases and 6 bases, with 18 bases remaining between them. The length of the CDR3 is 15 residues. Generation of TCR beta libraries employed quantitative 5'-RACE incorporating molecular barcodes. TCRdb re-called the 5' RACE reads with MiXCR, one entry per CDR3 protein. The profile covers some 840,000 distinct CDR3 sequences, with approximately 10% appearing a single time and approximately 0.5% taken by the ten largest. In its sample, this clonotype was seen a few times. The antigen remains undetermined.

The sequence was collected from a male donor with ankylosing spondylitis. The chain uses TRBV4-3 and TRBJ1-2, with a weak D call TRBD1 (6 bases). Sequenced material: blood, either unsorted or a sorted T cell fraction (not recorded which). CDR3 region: CASSRTQGVSNGYTF. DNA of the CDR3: TGCGCCAGCAGCCGGACACAGGGAGTCTCTAATGGCTACACCTTC.